A single TCR beta chain is shown here with its context. These data originate in a study of T cell changes during pregnancy in multiple sclerosis. Using immunoSEQ multiplex PCR, the repertoire was profiled, and TCRdb retains in-frame clones only, with some absent. The data contain approximately 50,000 clones, around 94% of them singletons. After removal of 3 bases from V and 4 bases from J, the junction contained 12 bases not matched to a gene. In germline, CDR1 is SGDLS, CDR2 YYNGEE. The CDR3 runs to 18 residues. Sample: CD4+ T cells from peripheral blood mononuclear cells, taken in the third trimester of pregnancy. The chain couples TRBV9 to TRBJ2-3; TRBD2 matches 12 bases. The TCR sequence derives from a female donor with multiple sclerosis, enrolled in a pregnancy study. CDR3 nucleotides: TGTGCCAGCAGCGCGAGCCGACCGGGACTAGCGGGTTCAGATACGCAGTATTTT. As protein: CASSASRPGLAGSDTQYF.